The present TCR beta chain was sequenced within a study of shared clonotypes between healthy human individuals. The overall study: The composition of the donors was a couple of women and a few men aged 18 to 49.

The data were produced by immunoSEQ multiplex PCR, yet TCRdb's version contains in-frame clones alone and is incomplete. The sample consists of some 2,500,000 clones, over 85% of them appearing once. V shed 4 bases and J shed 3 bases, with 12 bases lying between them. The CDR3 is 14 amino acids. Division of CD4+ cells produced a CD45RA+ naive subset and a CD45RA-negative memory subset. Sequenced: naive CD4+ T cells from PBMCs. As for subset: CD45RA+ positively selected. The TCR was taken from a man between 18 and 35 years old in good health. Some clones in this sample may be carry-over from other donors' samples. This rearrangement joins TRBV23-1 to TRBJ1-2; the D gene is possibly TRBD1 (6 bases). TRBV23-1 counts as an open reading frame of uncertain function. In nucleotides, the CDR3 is TGCGCCAGCAGTCCCCTAGGGGGGGACTATGGCTACACCTTC. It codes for CASSPLGGDYGYTF.